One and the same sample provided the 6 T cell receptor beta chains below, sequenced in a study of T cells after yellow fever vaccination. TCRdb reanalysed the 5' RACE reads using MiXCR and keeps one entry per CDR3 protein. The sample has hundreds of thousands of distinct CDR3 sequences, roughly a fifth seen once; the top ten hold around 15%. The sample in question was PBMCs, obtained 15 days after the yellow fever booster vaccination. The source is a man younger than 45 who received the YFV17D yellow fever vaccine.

CDR3 region: CASSVAGQQTTGELFF. CDR3 in DNA: TGTGCCAGCAGCGTAGCGGGACAGCAGACCACCGGGGAGCTGTTTTTT. The chain employs TRBV9 and TRBJ2-2, with 7 bases identical to TRBD1. The CDR3 spans 16 residues. V lost 0 bases, J lost 4 bases, and 6 bases stayed unmatched. Germline CDR1 and CDR2: SGDLS and YYNGEE.

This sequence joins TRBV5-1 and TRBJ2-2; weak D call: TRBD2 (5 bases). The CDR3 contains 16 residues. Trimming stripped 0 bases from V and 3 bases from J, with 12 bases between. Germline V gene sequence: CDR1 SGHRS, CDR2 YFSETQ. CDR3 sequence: CASSLVGSPYTGELFF. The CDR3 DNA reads TGCGCCAGCAGCTTGGTTGGGAGCCCCTACACCGGGGAGCTGTTTTTT.

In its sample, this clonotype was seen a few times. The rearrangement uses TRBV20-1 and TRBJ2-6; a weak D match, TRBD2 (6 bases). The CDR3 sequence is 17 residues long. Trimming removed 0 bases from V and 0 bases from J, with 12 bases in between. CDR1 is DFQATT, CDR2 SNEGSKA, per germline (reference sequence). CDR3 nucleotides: TGCAGTGCTAGAGATTGGGGGGTTAACTCTGGGGCCAACGTCCTGACTTTC. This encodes CSARDWGVNSGANVLTF.

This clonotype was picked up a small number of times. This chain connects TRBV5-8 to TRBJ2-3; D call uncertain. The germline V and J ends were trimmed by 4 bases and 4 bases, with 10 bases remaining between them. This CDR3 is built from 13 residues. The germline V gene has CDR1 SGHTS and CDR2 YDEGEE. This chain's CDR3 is CASSIGPPDTQYF. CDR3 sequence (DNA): TGTGCCAGCAGCATTGGACCCCCAGATACGCAGTATTTT. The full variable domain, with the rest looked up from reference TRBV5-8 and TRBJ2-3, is EAGVTQSPTHLIKTRGQQATLRCSPISGHTSVYWYQQALGLGLQFLLWYDEGEERNRGNFPPRFSGRQFPNYSSELNVNALELEDSALYLCASSIGPPDTQYFGPGTRLTVL.

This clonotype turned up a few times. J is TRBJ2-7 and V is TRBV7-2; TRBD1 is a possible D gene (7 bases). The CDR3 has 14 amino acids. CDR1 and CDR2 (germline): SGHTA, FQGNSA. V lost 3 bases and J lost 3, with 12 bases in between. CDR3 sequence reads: CASSLGGQYYEQYF. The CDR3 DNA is TGTGCCAGCAGCTTGGGGGGACAGTACTACGAGCAGTACTTC.

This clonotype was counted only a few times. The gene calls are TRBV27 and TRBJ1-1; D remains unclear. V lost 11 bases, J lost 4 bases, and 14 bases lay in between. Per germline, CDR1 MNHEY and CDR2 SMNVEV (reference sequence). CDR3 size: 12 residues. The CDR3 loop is CAAEGYITEAFF. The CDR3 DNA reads TGTGCCGCTGAAGGGTACATCACTGAAGCTTTCTTT.